This TCR beta chain was documented in a study of lymphopenia after photon versus proton radiotherapy. Study outcomes and limitations: Post-nadir TCR diversity decline inversely tracked overall survival among those who died.

Repertoires were generated with immunoSEQ multiplex PCR, while TCRdb's copy carries only in-frame clones and drops some. This table has 75,000 to 95,000 clones, around 82% appearing once. V shed 3 bases and J shed 2 bases, with 3 bases lying between them. Germline V gene data show CDR1 as SEHNR and CDR2 as FQNEAQ (reference sequence). The CDR3 is 12 amino acids. As for this clone: Its cognate antigen is unknown.

The receptor was derived from a man aged 60 to 69 with pancreatic cancer. The sample here was peripheral blood, taken from a patient treated with proton-based radiotherapy. The chain carries TRBV7-9 and TRBJ2-3; unclear D gene. DNA for the CDR3: TGTGCCAGCAGCTTGCCCACAGATACGCAGTATTTT. Translation gives CASSLPTDTQYF.